The T cell receptor (beta chain) under discussion was sequenced for a study of blood T cell repertoires in COVID-19. The overall study: COVID-19 samples, acute and convalescent, were from the United States, Italy and Spain. Nucleic acid was either cDNA or gDNA, and it came from T cells, B-cell-depleted T cells, or PBMCs.

Original handling: Scientists estimated how many nucleated cells there were by amplifying reference gene primers. Profiling relied on immunoSEQ multiplex PCR, and the TCRdb table lists in-frame clones only, not all of them. From that table come the V and J calls and clone size; the DNA was used to work out D and trimming. In the table there are about 160,000 clones, 70% to 90% of which are singletons. Germline V gene data show CDR1 as MNHEY and CDR2 as SMNVEV (reference sequence). This CDR3 contains 15 residues. V lost 0 bases and J 7 bases, leaving 15 bases between the germline ends. Sequenced input: peripheral blood. The clonotype comes from a man aged 55 to 70 who had recovered from COVID-19. The chain carries TRBV27 and TRBJ1-2, with D uncertain. CDR3: CASSLSNYLGGGYTF. As DNA, the CDR3 is TGTGCCAGCAGTTTATCGAACTATCTCGGTGGTGGCTACACCTTC.